Below, 13 T cell receptor beta chains from the same sample are listed, as sequenced in a study of cytomegalovirus exposure and HLA in healthy donors. In the PCR, 60 Vbeta and 13 Jbeta primers were used. Sequencing used immunoSEQ multiplex PCR; TCRdb keeps in-frame clones, though not all of them. The data contain some 130,000 clones, more than 75% of them singletons. The sample taken for sequencing was PBMCs. The receptors come from a man aged 25-40 years in good health and CMV-seronegative.

The V call is TRBV15, the J call TRBJ2-1, with 7 bases fitting TRBD2. With 3 bases clipped from V and 7 bases from J, the junction kept 3 bases outside the gene matches. This CDR3 has 13 residues. The germline V gene encodes CDR1 LNHNV and CDR2 YYDKDF (reference sequence). The CDR3 region is CATSSLGGNEQFF. The CDR3 DNA sequence: TGTGCCACCAGCAGCCTGGGAGGGAATGAGCAGTTCTTC.

J is TRBJ2-2 and V is TRBV5-1; 7 bases fit TRBD1. There are 17 residues in the CDR3. Looked up from germline, CDR1 is SGHRS and CDR2 is YFSETQ. V dropped 1 base and J dropped 2; count of bases not matched to a gene: 8. The CDR3 spells CASSLMSRDSNTGELFF. In DNA, the CDR3 is TGCGCCAGCAGCTTGATGTCTCGGGACAGTAACACCGGGGAGCTGTTTTTT.

The chain employs TRBV2 and TRBJ1-2; 9 nucleotides agree with TRBD1. Germline trimming cut 11 bases from V and 8 bases from J; bases unmatched to any gene: 21. CDR3 length equals 16 residues. Looked up from germline, CDR1 is SNHLY and CDR2 is FYNNEI. CDR3 sequence: CASNRDRASLVDGYTF. For the CDR3, the DNA is TGTGCCTCGAATCGGGACAGGGCCTCATTGGTCGACGGCTACACCTTC.

The chain carries TRBV5-4 and TRBJ2-3, with TRBD2 as a possible D gene (6 bases). CDR3 size: 12 residues. The germline V and J ends were trimmed by 3 bases and 7 bases, with 9 bases remaining between them. Looked up from germline, CDR1 is SGHNT and CDR2 is YYREEE (reference sequence). The chain's CDR3 is CASSWGVNTQYF. CDR3 bases: TGTGCCAGCAGCTGGGGGGTCAATACGCAGTATTTT.

The genes are TRBV7-8 and TRBJ1-2; unclear D gene. This CDR3 has 15 amino acids. V lost 0 bases to trimming and J lost 4 bases, with 12 bases between them. CDR1 SGHVS and CDR2 FQNEAQ come from the germline V gene. CDR3 DNA sequence: TGTGCCAGCAGCTTAGCGGAGGTGGCCTTCTATGGCTACACCTTC. Amino acid sequence: CASSLAEVAFYGYTF.

J is TRBJ1-5 and V is TRBV30, with a tentative D call TRBD1 (5 bases). CDR1 is GTSNPN, CDR2 SVGIG, per germline (reference sequence). This CDR3 is 16 amino acids long. The V end was cut by 2 bases, the J end by 2 bases, with 16 bases between. The CDR3 DNA is TGTGCCTGGAGTCTGAGGGGAGGGATACGCAATCAGCCCCAGCATTTT. It specifies CAWSLRGGIRNQPQHF.

This clone showed up just once. The V gene is TRBV7-9, the J gene TRBJ2-5; TRBD2 matches at 7 bases. The germline V gene has CDR1 SEHNR and CDR2 FQNEAQ (reference sequence). V shed 2 bases, J shed 5 bases, and the junction held 8 bases outside the gene matches. CDR3 length: 15 residues. In nucleotides, the CDR3 is TGTGCCAGCAGCTTAAGCGGGGTCGGCTGGGAGACCCAGTACTTC. It translates to CASSLSGVGWETQYF.

The chain has TRBV23-1 and TRBJ1-5; no firm D call. TRBV23-1 has ORF status, its function being uncertain. Trimming took 10 bases from V and 3 from J, leaving 28 bases between them. The CDR3 loop spans 18 amino acids. CDR3 loop: CATHLGNGSIQLNQPQHF. The CDR3 bases are TGCGCCACCCACCTCGGGAACGGATCCATACAACTCAATCAGCCCCAGCATTTT.

The rearrangement links TRBV6-4 to TRBJ2-2; TRBD1 agrees at 7 bases. CDR3 length: 14 residues. The V segment lost 8 bases and the J segment 0 bases; nucleotides outside the gene matches: 3. Germline loops: CDR1 MRHNA, CDR2 SNTAGT. The CDR3 sequence: CASLGTANTGELFF. As DNA, the CDR3 is TGTGCCAGCTTAGGGACAGCGAACACCGGGGAGCTGTTTTTT.

The chain combines TRBV9 with TRBJ2-7; 12 bases fit TRBD2. CDR3 length: 17 residues. The V and J ends lost 0 bases and 3 bases, in that order; junction bases with no gene match: 7. CDR1 is SGDLS and CDR2 is YYNGEE in the germline V gene. CDR3 nucleotides: TGTGCCAGCAGCGTAGGACTAGCGGGAGTGGCTAACTACGAGCAGTACTTC. This translates into CASSVGLAGVANYEQYF.

This sequence joins TRBV2 and TRBJ2-4; 7 bases align to TRBD1. CDR3 size: 17 residues. Germline trimming cut 0 bases from V and 1 base from J; bases unmatched to any gene: 6. Per germline, CDR1 SNHLY and CDR2 FYNNEI. CDR3 sequence reads: CASSEAYRGSAKNIQYF. DNA for the CDR3: TGTGCCAGCAGTGAAGCTTACAGGGGCAGCGCCAAAAACATTCAGTACTTC.

The J gene is TRBJ2-7, the V gene TRBV7-2; 7 bases agree with TRBD1. The germline gives CDR1 SGHTA, CDR2 FQGNSA. The CDR3 is 13 amino acids. V lost 5 bases to trimming and J lost 5 bases; unmatched junction nucleotides: 6. The CDR3 nucleotides are TGTGCCAGCAGCCCAAACAGGGGAAACGAGCAGTACTTC. The encoded protein is CASSPNRGNEQYF.

The V call is TRBV14, the J call TRBJ2-7, with D possibly being TRBD2 (6 bases). This CDR3 region has 14 residues. Germline lookup yields CDR1 SGHDN and CDR2 FVKESK. V was clipped by 1 base and J by 5 bases, with 12 bases between them. The chain's CDR3 is CASSQVGGFHEQYF. The CDR3 nucleotides are TGTGCCAGCAGCCAAGTCGGGGGATTCCACGAGCAGTACTTC.